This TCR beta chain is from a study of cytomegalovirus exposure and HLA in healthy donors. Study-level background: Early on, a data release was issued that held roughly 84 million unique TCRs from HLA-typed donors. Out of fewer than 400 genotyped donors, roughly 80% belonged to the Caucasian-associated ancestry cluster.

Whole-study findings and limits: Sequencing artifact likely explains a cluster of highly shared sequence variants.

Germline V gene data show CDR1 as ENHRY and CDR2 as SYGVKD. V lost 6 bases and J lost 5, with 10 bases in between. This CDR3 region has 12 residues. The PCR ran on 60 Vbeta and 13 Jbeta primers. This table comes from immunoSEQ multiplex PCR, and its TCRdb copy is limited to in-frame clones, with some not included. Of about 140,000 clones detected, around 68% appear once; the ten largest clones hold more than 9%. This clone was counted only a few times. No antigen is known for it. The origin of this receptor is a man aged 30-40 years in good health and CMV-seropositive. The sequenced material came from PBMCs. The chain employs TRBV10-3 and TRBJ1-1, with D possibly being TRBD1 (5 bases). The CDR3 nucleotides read TGTGCCATCAGAGGAGGGGTAACTGAAGCTTTCTTT. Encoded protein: CAIRGGVTEAFF.